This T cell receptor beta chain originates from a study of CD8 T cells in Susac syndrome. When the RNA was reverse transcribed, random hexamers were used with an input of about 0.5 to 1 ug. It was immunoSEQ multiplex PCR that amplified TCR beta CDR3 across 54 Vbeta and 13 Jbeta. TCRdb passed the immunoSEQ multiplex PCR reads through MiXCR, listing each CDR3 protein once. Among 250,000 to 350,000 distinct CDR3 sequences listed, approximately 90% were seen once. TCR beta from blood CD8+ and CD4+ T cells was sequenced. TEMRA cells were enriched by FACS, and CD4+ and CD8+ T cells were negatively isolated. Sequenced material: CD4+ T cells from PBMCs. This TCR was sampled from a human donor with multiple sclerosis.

The CDR3 reads CASSFGGRGGGYTF. The CDR3, as DNA: TGTGCCAGCAGCTTCGGAGGGAGAGGAGGTGGCTACACCTTC. J is TRBJ1-2 and V is TRBV3-1; D is unclear. Germline CDR1 and CDR2: LGHDT and YNNKEL (reference sequence). V was trimmed by 5 bases and J by 7 bases, leaving 17 bases between them. The CDR3 is 14 residues long.